This T cell receptor beta chain originates from a study of blood T cell repertoires in COVID-19. Produced via immunoSEQ multiplex PCR; TCRdb's table is partial and in-frame only. The sample includes roughly 250,000 clones, about 86% seen only once; the top ten take around 3.3%. The material sequenced was PBMCs or T cells enriched from blood (not recorded which). The source of this sequence is a woman aged 40 to 50 with acute COVID-19.

CDR3 coding DNA: TGTGCCAGCAGCGAGACTAGCGGGAACTCCTACGAGCAGTACTTC. Translated: CASSETSGNSYEQYF. The V call is TRBV7-2, the J call TRBJ2-7, with 11 positions matching TRBD2. The CDR3 sequence is 15 residues long. CDR1 SGHTA and CDR2 FQGNSA come from the germline V gene. J was trimmed by 0 bases and V by 5 bases; bases with no gene match: 3.